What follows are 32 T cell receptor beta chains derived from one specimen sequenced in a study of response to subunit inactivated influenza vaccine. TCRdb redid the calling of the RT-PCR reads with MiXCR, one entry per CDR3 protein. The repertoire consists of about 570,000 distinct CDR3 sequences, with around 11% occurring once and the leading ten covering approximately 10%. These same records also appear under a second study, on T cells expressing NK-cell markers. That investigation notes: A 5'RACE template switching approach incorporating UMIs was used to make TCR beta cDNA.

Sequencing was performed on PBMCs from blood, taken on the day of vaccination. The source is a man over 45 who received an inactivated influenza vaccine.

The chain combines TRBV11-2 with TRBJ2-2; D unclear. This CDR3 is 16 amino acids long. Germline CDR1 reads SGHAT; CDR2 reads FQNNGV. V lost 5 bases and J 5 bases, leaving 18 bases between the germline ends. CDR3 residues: CASSPPDGEGTGELFF. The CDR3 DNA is TGTGCCAGCAGCCCCCCCGATGGGGAAGGGACCGGGGAGCTGTTTTTT.

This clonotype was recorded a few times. The chain's CDR3 is CASSLGRYTNEQFF. DNA of the CDR3: TGTGCCAGCAGCTTAGGCAGGTATACCAATGAGCAGTTCTTC. The chain links TRBV7-2 to TRBJ2-1; D gene uncertain. CDR1 SGHTA and CDR2 FQGNSA come from the germline V gene. The CDR3 totals 14 residues. The germline V and J ends were trimmed by 1 base and 6 bases, with 10 bases remaining between them. Looking up the rest from reference TRBV7-2 and TRBJ2-1 gives the full variable domain: GAGVSQSPSNKVTEKGKDVELRCDPISGHTALYWYRQSLGQGLEFLIYFQGNSAPDKSGLPSDRFSAERTGGSVSTLTIQRTQQEDSAVYLCASSLGRYTNEQFFGPGTRLTVL.

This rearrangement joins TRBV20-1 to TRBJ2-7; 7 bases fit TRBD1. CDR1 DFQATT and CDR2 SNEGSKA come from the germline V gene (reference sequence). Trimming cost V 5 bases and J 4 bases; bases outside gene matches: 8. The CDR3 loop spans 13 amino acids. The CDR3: CSADRDREYEQYF. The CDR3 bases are TGCAGTGCTGATCGAGACAGGGAATACGAGCAGTACTTC.

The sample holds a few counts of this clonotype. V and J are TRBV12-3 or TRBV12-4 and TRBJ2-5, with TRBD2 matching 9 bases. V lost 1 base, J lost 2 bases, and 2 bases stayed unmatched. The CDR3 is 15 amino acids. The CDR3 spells CASSLVAGDQETQYF. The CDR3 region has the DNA TGTGCCAGCAGTTTAGTAGCGGGGGATCAAGAGACCCAGTACTTC.

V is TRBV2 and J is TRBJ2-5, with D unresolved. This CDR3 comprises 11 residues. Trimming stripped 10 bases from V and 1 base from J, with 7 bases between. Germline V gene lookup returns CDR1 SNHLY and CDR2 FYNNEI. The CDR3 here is CATLSQETQYF. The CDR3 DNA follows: TGTGCCACCTTATCCCAAGAGACCCAGTACTTC.

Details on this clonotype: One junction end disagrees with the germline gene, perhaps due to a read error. The CDR3 spells CACSFPAGVTDTQYF. The CDR3 DNA reads as TGTGCCTGCAGTTTCCCGGCGGGAGTGACGGATACGCAGTATTTT. This chain uses TRBV12-3 or TRBV12-4 with TRBJ2-3; 7 nucleotides agree with TRBD2. The CDR3 spans 15 residues.

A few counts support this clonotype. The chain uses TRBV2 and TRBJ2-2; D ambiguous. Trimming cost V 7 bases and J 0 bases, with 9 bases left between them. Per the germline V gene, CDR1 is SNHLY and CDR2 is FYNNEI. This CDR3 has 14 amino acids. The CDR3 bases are TGTGCCAGCATGCGCAGTCCGAACACCGGGGAGCTGTTTTTT. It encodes CASMRSPNTGELFF.

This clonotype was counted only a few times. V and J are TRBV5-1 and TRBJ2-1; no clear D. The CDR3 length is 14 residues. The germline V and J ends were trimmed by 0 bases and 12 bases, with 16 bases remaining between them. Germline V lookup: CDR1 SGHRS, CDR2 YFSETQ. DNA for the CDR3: TGCGCCAGCAGCTTGGGGGTAGTAGGGATGGGGCAGTTCTTC. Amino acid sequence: CASSLGVVGMGQFF.

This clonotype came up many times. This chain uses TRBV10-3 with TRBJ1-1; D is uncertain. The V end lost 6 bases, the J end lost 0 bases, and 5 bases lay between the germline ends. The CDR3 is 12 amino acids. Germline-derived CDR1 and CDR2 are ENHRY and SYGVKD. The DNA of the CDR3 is TGTGCCATCAGAGGGATGAACACTGAAGCTTTCTTT. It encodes CAIRGMNTEAFF.

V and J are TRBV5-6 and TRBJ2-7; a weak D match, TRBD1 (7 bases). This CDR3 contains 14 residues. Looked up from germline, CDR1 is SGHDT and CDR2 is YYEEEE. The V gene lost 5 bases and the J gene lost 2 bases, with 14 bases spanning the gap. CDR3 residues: CASSRGTEAYEQYF. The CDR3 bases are TGTGCCAGCAGTCGCGGGACAGAAGCCTACGAGCAGTACTTC.

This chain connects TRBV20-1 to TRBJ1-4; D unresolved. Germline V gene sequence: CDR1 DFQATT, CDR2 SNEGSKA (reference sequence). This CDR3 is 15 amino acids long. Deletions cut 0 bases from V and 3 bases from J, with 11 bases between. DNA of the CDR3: TGCAGTGCTAGAGATTTGGGTCTGGCTAATGAAAAACTGTTTTTT. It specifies CSARDLGLANEKLFF.

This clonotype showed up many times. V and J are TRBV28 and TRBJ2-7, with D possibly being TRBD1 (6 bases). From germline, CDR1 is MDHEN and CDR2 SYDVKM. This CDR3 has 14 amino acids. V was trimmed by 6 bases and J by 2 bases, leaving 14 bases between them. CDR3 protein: CASRLTGRAYEQYF. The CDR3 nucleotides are TGTGCCAGCAGGCTGACAGGTCGGGCCTACGAGCAGTACTTC.

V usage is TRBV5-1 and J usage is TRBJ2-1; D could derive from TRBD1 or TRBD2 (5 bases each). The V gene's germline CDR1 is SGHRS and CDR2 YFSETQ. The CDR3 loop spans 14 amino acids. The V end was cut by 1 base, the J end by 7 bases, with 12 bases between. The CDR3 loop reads CASSLYGGANEQFF. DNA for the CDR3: TGCGCCAGCAGCTTGTATGGGGGAGCGAATGAGCAGTTCTTC.

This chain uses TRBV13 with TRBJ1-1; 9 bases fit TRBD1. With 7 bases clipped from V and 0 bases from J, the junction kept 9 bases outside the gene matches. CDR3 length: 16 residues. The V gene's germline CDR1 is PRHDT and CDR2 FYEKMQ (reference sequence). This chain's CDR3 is CASTVRDRAMNTEAFF. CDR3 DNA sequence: TGTGCCAGCACCGTTAGGGACAGGGCTATGAACACTGAAGCTTTCTTT.

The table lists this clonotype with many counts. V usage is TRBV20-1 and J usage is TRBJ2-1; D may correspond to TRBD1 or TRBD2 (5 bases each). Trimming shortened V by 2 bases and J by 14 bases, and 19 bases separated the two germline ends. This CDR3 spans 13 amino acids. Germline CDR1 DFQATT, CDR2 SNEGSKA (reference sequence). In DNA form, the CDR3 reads TGCAGTGCTAGATTCCTCCATGGGACCGGGGAGTTCTTC. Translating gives CSARFLHGTGEFF.

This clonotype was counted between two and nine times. CDR3 sequence: CSARGGGQGASYEQYF. The CDR3 DNA reads as TGCAGTGCTAGAGGAGGGGGACAGGGGGCTTCCTACGAGCAGTACTTC. J is TRBJ2-7 and V is TRBV20-1; TRBD1 aligns across 12 bases. The CDR3 has 16 residues. Trimming at V came to 1 base and at J to 1 base, leaving 5 bases not matched to a gene. Germline loops: CDR1 DFQATT, CDR2 SNEGSKA (reference sequence).

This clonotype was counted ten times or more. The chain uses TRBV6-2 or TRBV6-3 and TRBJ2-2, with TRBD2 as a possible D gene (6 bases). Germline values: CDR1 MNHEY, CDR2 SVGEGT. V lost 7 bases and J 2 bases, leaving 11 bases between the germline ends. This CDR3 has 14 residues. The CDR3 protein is CASNRGSNTGELFF. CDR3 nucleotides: TGTGCCAGCAACCGGGGGAGTAACACCGGGGAGCTGTTTTTT.

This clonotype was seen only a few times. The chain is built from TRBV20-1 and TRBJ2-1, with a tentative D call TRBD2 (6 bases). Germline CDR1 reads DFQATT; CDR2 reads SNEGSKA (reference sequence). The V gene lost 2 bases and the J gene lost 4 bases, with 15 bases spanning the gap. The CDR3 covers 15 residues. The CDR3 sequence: CSARSFSGEYNEQFF. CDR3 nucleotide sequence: TGCAGTGCTAGAAGTTTCTCGGGAGAGTACAATGAGCAGTTCTTC.

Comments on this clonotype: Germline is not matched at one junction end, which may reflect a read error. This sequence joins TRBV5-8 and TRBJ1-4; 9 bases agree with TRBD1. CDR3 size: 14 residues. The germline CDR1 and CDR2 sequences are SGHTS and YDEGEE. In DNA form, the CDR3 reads TGTGCCAGCAGCCCACAGGGGGCTAATGAAAAGCTGTTTTTT. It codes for CASSPQGANEKLFF.

The CDR3: CAISESRTTRDEGNQPQHF. In DNA, the CDR3 is TGTGCCATCAGTGAGTCGAGGACGACCCGGGACGAAGGGAATCAGCCCCAGCATTTT. J is TRBJ1-5 and V is TRBV10-3, with D tentatively TRBD1 (5 bases). The CDR3 has 19 amino acids. Per the germline V gene, CDR1 is ENHRY and CDR2 is SYGVKD. The V end was cut by 0 bases, the J end by 4 bases, with 22 bases between.

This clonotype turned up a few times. The CDR3 DNA sequence: TGTGCCAGCAGGAAACTTGCTGGCAGGGGAGTCGACGAGCAGTACTTC. Its protein is CASRKLAGRGVDEQYF. The V call is TRBV6-1, the J call TRBJ2-7, with a weak D call TRBD1 (6 bases). This CDR3 region has 16 residues. The germline V gene has CDR1 MNHNS and CDR2 SASEGT. Trimming took 6 bases from V and 5 from J, leaving 23 bases between them.

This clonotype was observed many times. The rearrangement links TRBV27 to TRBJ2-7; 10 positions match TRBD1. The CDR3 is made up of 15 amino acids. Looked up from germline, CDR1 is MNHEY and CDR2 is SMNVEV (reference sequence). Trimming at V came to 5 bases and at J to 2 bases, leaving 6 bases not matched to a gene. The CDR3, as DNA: TGTGCCAGCAGTCCCCGGGACAGGGGAACCTACGAGCAGTACTTC. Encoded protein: CASSPRDRGTYEQYF.

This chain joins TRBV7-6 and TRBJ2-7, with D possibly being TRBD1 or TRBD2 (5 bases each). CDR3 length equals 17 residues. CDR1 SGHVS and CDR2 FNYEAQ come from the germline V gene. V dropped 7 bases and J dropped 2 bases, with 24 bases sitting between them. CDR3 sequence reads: CASIFSKGPQWTYEQYF. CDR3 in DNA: TGTGCCAGCATCTTCTCGAAGGGACCTCAATGGACCTACGAGCAGTACTTC.

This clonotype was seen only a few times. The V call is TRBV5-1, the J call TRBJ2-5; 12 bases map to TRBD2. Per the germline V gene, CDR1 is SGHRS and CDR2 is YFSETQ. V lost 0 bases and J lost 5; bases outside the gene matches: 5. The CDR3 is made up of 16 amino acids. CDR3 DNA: TGCGCCAGCAGCTTGGCTAGCGGGGGGGCCACGGAGACCCAGTACTTC. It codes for CASSLASGGATETQYF.

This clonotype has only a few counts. The CDR3 protein is CASSYRTGPWNEQFF. The CDR3 nucleotides read TGTGCCAGCAGTTATAGAACAGGCCCGTGGAATGAGCAGTTCTTC. J is TRBJ2-1 and V is TRBV6-5; D is possibly TRBD1 (5 bases). V lost 3 bases and J 7 bases, leaving 16 bases between the germline ends. The CDR3 consists of 15 residues. Germline-derived CDR1 and CDR2 are MNHEY and SVGAGI.

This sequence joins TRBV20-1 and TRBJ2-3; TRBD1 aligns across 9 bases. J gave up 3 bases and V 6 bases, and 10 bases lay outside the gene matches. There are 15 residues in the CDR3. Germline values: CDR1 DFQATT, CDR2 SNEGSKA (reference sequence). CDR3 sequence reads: CSADRRDRETDTQYF. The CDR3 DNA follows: TGCAGTGCAGACCGCCGGGACAGGGAAACAGATACGCAGTATTTT.

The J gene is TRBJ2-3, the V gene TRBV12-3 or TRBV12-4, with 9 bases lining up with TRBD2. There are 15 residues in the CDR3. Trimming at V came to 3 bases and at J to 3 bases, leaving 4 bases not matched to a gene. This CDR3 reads CASSFSLAGTDTQYF. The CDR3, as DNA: TGTGCCAGCAGTTTTTCGCTAGCGGGAACAGATACGCAGTATTTT.

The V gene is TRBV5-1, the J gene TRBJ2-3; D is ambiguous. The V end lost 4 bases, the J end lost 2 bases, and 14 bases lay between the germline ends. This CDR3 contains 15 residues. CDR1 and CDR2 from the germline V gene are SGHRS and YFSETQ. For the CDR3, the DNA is TGCGCCAGCAGCAAAGGTGTGGGTGACACAGATACGCAGTATTTT. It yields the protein CASSKGVGDTDTQYF.

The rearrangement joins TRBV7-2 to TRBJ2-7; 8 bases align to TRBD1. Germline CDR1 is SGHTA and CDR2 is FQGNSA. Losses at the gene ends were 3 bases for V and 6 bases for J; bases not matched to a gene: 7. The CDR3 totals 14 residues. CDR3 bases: TGTGCCAGCAGCTTTCCGGGACAGGTGGTCGAGCAGTACTTC. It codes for CASSFPGQVVEQYF. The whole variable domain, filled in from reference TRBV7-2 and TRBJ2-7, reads GAGVSQSPSNKVTEKGKDVELRCDPISGHTALYWYRQSLGQGLEFLIYFQGNSAPDKSGLPSDRFSAERTGGSVSTLTIQRTQQEDSAVYLCASSFPGQVVEQYFGPGTRLTVT.

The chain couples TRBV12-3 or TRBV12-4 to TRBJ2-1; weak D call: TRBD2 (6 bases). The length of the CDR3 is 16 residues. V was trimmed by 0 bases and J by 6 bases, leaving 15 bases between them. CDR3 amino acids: CASSLALSRGRNEQFF. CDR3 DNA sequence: TGTGCCAGCAGTTTAGCGCTCTCGCGGGGTCGCAATGAGCAGTTCTTC.

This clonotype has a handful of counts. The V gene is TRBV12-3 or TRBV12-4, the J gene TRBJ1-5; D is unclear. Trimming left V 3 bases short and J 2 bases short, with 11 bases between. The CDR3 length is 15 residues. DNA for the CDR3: TGTGCCAGCAGTTTTGTCGGTGGGCGCAATCAGCCCCAGCATTTT. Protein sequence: CASSFVGGRNQPQHF.

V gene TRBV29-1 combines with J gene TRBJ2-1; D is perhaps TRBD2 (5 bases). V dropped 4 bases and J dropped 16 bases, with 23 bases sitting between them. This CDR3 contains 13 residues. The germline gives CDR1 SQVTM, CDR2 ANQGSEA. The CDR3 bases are TGCAGCGTTGGAGAGGGATACGCTGCCATACACTTCTTC. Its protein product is CSVGEGYAAIHFF.